The 31 T cell receptor beta chains below were found in one sample sequenced in a study of T cell responses to AZD1222 COVID-19 vaccine. Method: immunoSEQ multiplex PCR; TCRdb's copy keeps in-frame clones and lacks some. The sample records 130,000 or so clones, about 89% being singletons. The source material was peripheral blood, sampled 28 days after the second AZD1222 dose. These receptors were obtained from an adult who received the AZD1222 COVID-19 vaccine.

The genes are TRBV4-2 and TRBJ2-7; D may be TRBD2 (5 bases). The CDR3 contains 17 residues. The V end was cut by 0 bases, the J end by 3 bases, with 18 bases between. Germline assignment: CDR1 LGHNA and CDR2 YNFKEQ. CDR3 DNA: TGTGCCAGCAGCCAAGATTACGGGGTATTGCTAAGCTACGAGCAGTACTTC. Its translation: CASSQDYGVLLSYEQYF.

The genes are TRBV4-1 and TRBJ1-2, with D possibly TRBD1 on 6 matching bases. There are 16 residues in the CDR3. The germline CDR1 and CDR2 sequences are MGHRA and YSYEKL. Trimming stripped 3 bases from V and 4 bases from J, with 18 bases between. Written as DNA, the CDR3 is TGCGCCAGCAGCCAGATTCCCCGGACAGAGGGCTATGGCTACACCTTC. Its translation is CASSQIPRTEGYGYTF.

This clone was picked up one time. The V and J genes are TRBV3-1 (or the pseudogene TRBV3-2) and TRBJ2-3; 7 bases fit TRBD2. There are 13 residues in the CDR3. Unmatched junction bases numbered 4, after V lost 4 bases and J lost 6 bases. Germline-derived CDR1 and CDR2 are LGHDT and YNNKEL (reference sequence). The CDR3 DNA sequence: TGTGCCAGCAGCCCCCCTAGCGGCGATACGCAGTATTTT. Its translation: CASSPPSGDTQYF.

This clone was seen just once. The rearrangement links TRBV5-1 to TRBJ1-3; D unclear. CDR3 size: 15 residues. V was trimmed by 4 bases and J by 2 bases, leaving 13 bases between them. Per germline, CDR1 SGHRS and CDR2 YFSETQ. The CDR3 sequence: CASSLSLSTGNTIYF. CDR3 nucleotides: TGCGCCAGCAGCCTTTCACTCTCCACTGGAAACACCATATATTTT.

V gene TRBV6-5 combines with J gene TRBJ2-7, with 12 bases that match TRBD2. V shed 4 bases, J shed 1 base, and the junction held 2 bases outside the gene matches. Germline CDR1 and CDR2: MNHEY and SVGAGI. The CDR3 runs 15 residues. This CDR3 reads CASSSGLAGSYEQYF. In DNA, the CDR3 is TGTGCCAGCAGTTCCGGACTAGCGGGATCCTACGAGCAGTACTTC.

The chain combines TRBV16 with TRBJ1-4; no firm D call. Germline V CDR1 and CDR2: KGHSY, FQNENV. V shed 7 bases and J shed 5 bases, with 11 bases lying between them. This CDR3 has 13 amino acids. CDR3 nucleotides: TGTGCCAGCACCCCCGTTAGGAATGAAAAACTGTTTTTT. Its translation: CASTPVRNEKLFF.

The rearrangement joins TRBV19 to TRBJ2-7; 7 bases line up with TRBD1. The germline CDR1 and CDR2 sequences are LNHDA and SQIVND (reference sequence). This CDR3 has 14 residues. The junction had 4 bases not matched to a gene; V was cut back by 2 bases and J by 3 bases. Here the CDR3 DNA reads TGTGCCAGTAGTATATTTGCAGGGGGCTACGAGCAGTACTTC. It translates to CASSIFAGGYEQYF.

V is TRBV7-2 and J is TRBJ1-2; 10 positions match TRBD1. Germline V CDR1 and CDR2: SGHTA, FQGNSA. CDR3 length equals 15 residues. J gave up 8 bases and V 5 bases, and 11 bases lay outside the gene matches. CDR3 sequence reads: CASSDRGQGLGGYTF. The CDR3 nucleotides read TGTGCCAGCAGCGACAGGGGGCAGGGATTAGGCGGCTACACCTTC.

The V gene is TRBV3-1 (or the pseudogene TRBV3-2), the J gene TRBJ2-1; 11 bases fit TRBD2. Germline V gene sequence: CDR1 LGHDT, CDR2 YNNKEL (reference sequence). V dropped 2 bases and J dropped 5; count of bases not matched to a gene: 8. The CDR3 has 17 residues. CDR3 coding DNA: TGTGCCAGCAGCCAACAGGGGACTAGCGGCCCTAACAATGAGCAGTTCTTC. It specifies CASSQQGTSGPNNEQFF.

This chain connects TRBV5-1 to TRBJ1-2, with unresolved D. CDR1 and CDR2 from the germline V gene are SGHRS and YFSETQ. This CDR3 has 15 residues. The germline V and J ends were trimmed by 1 base and 4 bases, with 14 bases remaining between them. CDR3 bases: TGCGCCAGCAGCTTGTCCGGGTTGTCCCCCTATGGCTACACCTTC. Translated, it gives CASSLSGLSPYGYTF.

This chain joins TRBV11-2 and TRBJ2-1, with 9 bases fitting TRBD1. Trimming took 3 bases from V and 9 from J; bases not matched to a gene: 9. The CDR3 contains 15 residues. CDR1 and CDR2 from the germline V gene are SGHAT and FQNNGV. CDR3 protein: CASSFLGQGIGEQFF. CDR3 bases: TGTGCCAGCAGCTTTTTGGGACAGGGAATAGGTGAGCAGTTCTTC.

V and J are TRBV24-1 and TRBJ2-1; no clear D. This CDR3 is 14 amino acids long. Between the trimmed V and J ends, which lost 5 bases and 3 bases, there was a span of 10 bases. Germline CDR1 reads KGHDR; CDR2 reads SFDVKD. CDR3 amino acids: CATSAPPNYNEQFF. The CDR3 region has the DNA TGTGCCACCAGTGCTCCCCCCAACTACAATGAGCAGTTCTTC.

The gene calls are TRBV28 and TRBJ1-3; D is perhaps TRBD1 (6 bases). Trimming left V 2 bases short and J 1 base short, with 15 bases between. From germline, CDR1 is MDHEN and CDR2 SYDVKM. The CDR3 totals 17 residues. CDR3 loop: CASSLPNAGQSGNTIYF. The CDR3 region has the DNA TGTGCCAGCAGTTTACCCAACGCCGGACAGTCTGGAAACACCATATATTTT.

The V call is TRBV19, the J call TRBJ2-7, with D possibly being TRBD1 or TRBD2 (6 bases each). Germline CDR1 and CDR2: LNHDA and SQIVND (reference sequence). Trimming cost V 6 bases and J 3 bases, with 15 bases left between them. The CDR3 runs to 14 residues. The CDR3 spells CASSNGGPFYEQYF. DNA for the CDR3: TGTGCCAGTAGCAACGGGGGCCCCTTCTACGAGCAGTACTTC. The whole variable domain, remainder taken from reference TRBV19 and TRBJ2-7, is DGGITQSPKYLFRKEGQNVTLSCEQNLNHDAMYWYRQDPGQGLRLIYYSQIVNDFQKGDIAEGYSVSREKKESFPLTVTSAQKNPTAFYLCASSNGGPFYEQYFGPGTRLTVT.

The chain combines TRBV6-5 with TRBJ1-2, with 9 bases fitting TRBD1. J lost 9 bases, V lost 4 bases, and 3 bases had no gene match. Germline assignment: CDR1 MNHEY and CDR2 SVGAGI. This CDR3 has 12 amino acids. CDR3 bases: TGTGCCAGCAGTTTAGACAGGGGGAGCTACACCTTC. Translating it yields CASSLDRGSYTF.

This rearrangement joins TRBV18 to TRBJ1-6, with TRBD1 matching over 9 bases. This CDR3 has 15 amino acids. CDR1 and CDR2 from the germline V gene are KGHSH and LQKENI. V gave up 6 bases and J gave up 5 bases; unmatched junction bases: 5. CDR3 region: CASSPDRGDNSPLHF. DNA of the CDR3: TGTGCCAGCTCCCCAGACAGGGGGGATAATTCACCCCTCCACTTT.

This rearrangement joins TRBV3-1 (or the pseudogene TRBV3-2) to TRBJ1-4; no clear D. The V end was cut by 1 base, the J end by 0 bases, with 3 bases between. The CDR3 is 14 residues long. Germline V CDR1 and CDR2: LGHDT, YNNKEL (reference sequence). The CDR3, as DNA: TGTGCCAGCAGCCAAGGGGCAACTAATGAAAAACTGTTTTTT. Its translation: CASSQGATNEKLFF.

The chain joins TRBV28 to TRBJ2-2; possibly TRBD1 for D (5 bases). CDR3 length: 13 amino acids. The V and J ends lost 7 bases and 4 bases respectively, with 10 bases between them. The germline gives CDR1 MDHEN, CDR2 SYDVKM. The CDR3 spells CASKTAITGELFF. The CDR3 DNA reads as TGTGCCAGCAAGACAGCGATCACCGGGGAGCTGTTTTTT.

The gene calls are TRBV12-5 and TRBJ2-7, with 8 nucleotides matching TRBD2. CDR1 is LGHNT, CDR2 FRNRAP, per germline. V lost 4 bases and J lost 0; bases outside the gene matches: 8. The CDR3 runs to 16 residues. The CDR3 reads CASGSFRGGDSYEQYF. The CDR3, as DNA: TGTGCTAGTGGTTCTTTCCGGGGGGGGGACTCCTACGAGCAGTACTTC.

The V and J genes are TRBV4-2 and TRBJ2-3, with D maybe TRBD2 (6 bases). Per germline, CDR1 LGHNA and CDR2 YNFKEQ. Trimming cost V 2 bases and J 2 bases, with 14 bases left between them. There are 16 residues in the CDR3. CDR3 coding DNA: TGTGCCAGCAGCCAAAGGGTGGCTAGCGCCACAGATACGCAGTATTTT. Translated: CASSQRVASATDTQYF.

This sequence joins TRBV6-5 and TRBJ1-1; D is ambiguous. Germline V gives CDR1 MNHEY, CDR2 SVGAGI. The V end lost 5 bases, the J end lost 1 base, and 5 bases lay between the germline ends. The CDR3 is 12 residues long. This CDR3 reads CASSKRNTEAFF. The CDR3, as DNA: TGTGCCAGCAGTAAAAGGAACACTGAAGCTTTCTTT.

This clone is medium-sized within its sample. The rearrangement joins TRBV6-6 to TRBJ1-5; the D is unclear. The CDR3 contains 15 residues. Between the trimmed V and J ends, which lost 8 bases and 0 bases, there was a span of 14 bases. Per the germline V gene, CDR1 is MNHNY and CDR2 is SVGAGI (reference sequence). The CDR3 coding sequence is TGTGCCAGCTCTCTCCATCGGGGTAGCAATCAGCCCCAGCATTTT. Its protein product is CASSLHRGSNQPQHF.

This sequence joins TRBV5-1 and TRBJ2-1; D gene uncertain. The CDR3 sequence is 11 residues long. The V gene lost 0 bases and the J gene lost 15 bases, with 10 bases spanning the gap. From germline, CDR1 is SGHRS and CDR2 YFSETQ. As DNA, the CDR3 is TGCGCCAGCAGCTTGGAGAACGTGCGGTTCTTC. It is translated as CASSLENVRFF.

This clone was recorded only once. Other DNA sequences in the same sample also yield this CDR3. The rearrangement joins TRBV7-9 to TRBJ1-4; 7 positions match TRBD1. Per germline, CDR1 SEHNR and CDR2 FQNEAQ (reference sequence). V trimming: 1 base; J trimming: 8 bases; junction bases outside the gene matches: 4. There are 14 residues in the CDR3. CDR3 DNA: TGTGCCAGCAGCTTAGGACAGGGAGGCGAAAAACTGTTTTTT. This sequence encodes CASSLGQGGEKLFF.

J is TRBJ2-3 and V is TRBV18, with 7 bases aligning to TRBD2. The germline V gene has CDR1 KGHSH and CDR2 LQKENI. Trimming took 2 bases from V and 1 from J; bases not matched to a gene: 9. This CDR3 region has 17 residues. CDR3 region: CASSPSGTTRGTDTQYF. CDR3 sequence (DNA): TGTGCCAGCTCACCATCCGGGACTACACGTGGCACAGATACGCAGTATTTT.

The chain combines TRBV11-1 with TRBJ2-5, with D unclear. Per germline, CDR1 SGHAT and CDR2 FQDESV (reference sequence). V shed 4 bases and J shed 2 bases, with 2 bases lying between them. The CDR3 loop spans 11 amino acids. The CDR3 spells CASSSQETQYF. As DNA, the CDR3 is TGTGCCAGCAGCTCTCAAGAGACCCAGTACTTC.

The J gene is TRBJ2-3, the V gene TRBV6-6; 7 bases map to TRBD2. This CDR3 is 15 amino acids long. Germline V gene sequence: CDR1 MNHNY, CDR2 SVGAGI (reference sequence). Trimming took 2 bases from V and 4 from J; bases not matched to a gene: 6. The CDR3 DNA is TGTGCCAGCAGTTACGGGAGGGGTCTGGCAGATACGCAGTATTTT. Translation: CASSYGRGLADTQYF.

With regard to this clone: The junction departs from the called germline gene at one end, perhaps through a read error. The chain has TRBV15 and TRBJ1-1, with a tentative D call TRBD1 (5 bases). CDR3 size: 12 residues. CDR1 LNHNV and CDR2 YYDKDF come from the germline V gene (reference sequence). CDR3 sequence: CATSRDLGLLVF. The CDR3 bases are TGTGCCACCAGCAGAGATTTGGGGCTATTGGTCTTT.

V and J are TRBV18 and TRBJ2-2; D is possibly TRBD1 or TRBD2 (6 bases each). Trimming took 0 bases from V and 5 from J, leaving 10 bases between them. CDR3 length: 15 amino acids. Germline V gene data show CDR1 as KGHSH and CDR2 as LQKENI. The CDR3 region has the DNA TGTGCCAGCTCACCACCGGGGGGCTGGACCGGGGAGCTGTTTTTT. This translates into CASSPPGGWTGELFF.

This sequence joins TRBV4-2 and TRBJ1-6, with D maybe TRBD1 (6 bases). The CDR3 has 18 amino acids. Germline V gene lookup returns CDR1 LGHNA and CDR2 YNFKEQ. Trimming stripped 1 base from V and 0 bases from J, with 13 bases between. The CDR3 nucleotides read TGTGCCAGCAGCCAAGCTACTAGGGGGAGCTCCTATAATTCACCCCTCCACTTT. As protein: CASSQATRGSSYNSPLHF.

This chain uses TRBV7-9 with TRBJ1-6; possibly TRBD1 for D (5 bases). The CDR3 has 12 residues. Trimming removed 11 bases from V and 7 bases from J, with 12 bases in between. The V gene's germline CDR1 is SEHNR and CDR2 FQNEAQ (reference sequence). The CDR3 region has the DNA TGTGCCTGGTCGGGGGGAAATTCACCCCTCCACTTT. Protein: CAWSGGNSPLHF.